Below, 10 T cell receptor beta chains from the same sample are listed, as sequenced in a study of CD8 T cells in ankylosing spondylitis. TCRdb re-derived calls from the 5' RACE reads in MiXCR, one entry per CDR3 protein. The sample comprises 150,000 to 200,000 distinct CDR3 sequences, 18% of which are singletons, and about 7.8% rests with the top ten. The sequenced material came from blood, either unsorted or a sorted T cell fraction (not recorded which). These TCRs come from a male donor with ankylosing spondylitis or in good health (not recorded which).

This clonotype was counted at least ten times. The rearrangement links TRBV28 to TRBJ2-2; D is uncertain. Trimming left V 6 bases short and J 5 bases short, with 7 bases between. The CDR3 has 12 residues. CDR1 MDHEN and CDR2 SYDVKM come from the germline V gene. The CDR3 DNA reads TGTGCCAGCAGCTCCAGAACCGGGGAGCTGTTTTTT. Translation: CASSSRTGELFF. Drawing the rest from reference TRBV28 and TRBJ2-2, the complete variable domain is DVKVTQSSRYLVKRTGEKVFLECVQDMDHENMFWYRQDPGLGLRLIYFSYDVKMKEKGDIPEGYSVSREKKERFSLILESASTNQTSMYLCASSSRTGELFFGEGSRLTVL.

This clonotype was seen a handful of times. CDR3 bases: TGCGCCAGCAGTGAGGACACCTCTGGAAACACCATATATTTT. Protein sequence: CASSEDTSGNTIYF. The V gene is TRBV10-1, the J gene TRBJ1-3; D ambiguous. Germline assignment: CDR1 WNHNN and CDR2 SYGVQD (reference sequence). V gave up 2 bases and J gave up 0 bases, with 5 bases separating them. The CDR3 covers 14 residues.

This clonotype was picked up a small number of times. The chain combines TRBV2 with TRBJ2-4; 13 bases are a match to TRBD2. The CDR3 has 16 amino acids. Germline-derived CDR1 and CDR2 are SNHLY and FYNNEI. V lost 5 bases to trimming and J lost 5 bases; unmatched junction nucleotides: 6. CDR3 sequence (DNA): TGTGCCAGCAGTTTTAGGACTAGCGGGAGCCAAAACATTCAGTACTTC. Amino acids: CASSFRTSGSQNIQYF.

The V and J genes are TRBV7-2 and TRBJ1-2; D ambiguous. This CDR3 region has 14 residues. V was cut by 1 base and J by 4 bases, with 10 bases left in between. Germline V gives CDR1 SGHTA, CDR2 FQGNSA. The CDR3 loop reads CASSLGPGGYGYTF. DNA of the CDR3: TGTGCCAGCAGCTTAGGCCCAGGAGGCTATGGCTACACCTTC.

This clonotype showed up many times. This chain joins TRBV6-2 or TRBV6-3 and TRBJ2-7, with TRBD1 identical over 8 bases. The trim removed 8 bases at V and 3 bases at J, leaving 3 bases unmatched. CDR1 and CDR2 from the germline V gene are MNHEY and SVGEGT. The CDR3 is 12 residues long. CDR3 nucleotides: TGTGCCAGCCGGACAGGGAGCTACGAGCAGTACTTC. This codes for CASRTGSYEQYF.

The rearrangement joins TRBV18 to TRBJ1-2; D gene ambiguous. V lost 1 base, J lost 4 bases, and 13 bases lay in between. CDR1 KGHSH and CDR2 LQKENI come from the germline V gene. The CDR3 consists of 15 residues. DNA for the CDR3: TGTGCCAGCTCACCACAGAAAGGGAGTCCCTATGGCTACACCTTC. As protein: CASSPQKGSPYGYTF.

This clonotype was seen a few times. This chain joins TRBV10-2 and TRBJ2-1; D is unresolved. Looked up from germline, CDR1 is WSHSY and CDR2 is SAAADI. This CDR3 is 13 amino acids long. V was clipped by 3 bases and J by 3 bases, with 6 bases between them. As DNA, the CDR3 is TGCGCCAGCAGTGACGGGTACTACAATGAGCAGTTCTTC. Translation: CASSDGYYNEQFF.

The sample holds a few counts of this clonotype. J is TRBJ1-5 and V is TRBV9, with TRBD1 as a possible D gene (6 bases). Germline V gene sequence: CDR1 SGDLS, CDR2 YYNGEE. This CDR3 is built from 13 residues. The V end was cut by 6 bases, the J end by 4 bases, with 11 bases between. In DNA form, the CDR3 reads TGTGCCAGCAACAGGGACCTGAATCAGCCCCAGCATTTT. Protein product: CASNRDLNQPQHF.

This clonotype was recorded many times. CDR3 in DNA: TGCGCCAGCAGCTTGGCCCCAGACAATGAGCAGTTCTTC. This translates into CASSLAPDNEQFF. This chain links TRBV5-1 with TRBJ2-1; D not resolved. This CDR3 is 13 amino acids long. The V gene lost 0 bases and the J gene lost 5 bases, with 6 bases spanning the gap. Germline V gives CDR1 SGHRS, CDR2 YFSETQ.

CDR3 residues: CASSPPGTGVYEQYF. CDR3 nucleotide sequence: TGTGCCAGCTCACCACCCGGGACCGGAGTCTACGAGCAGTACTTC. V is TRBV18 and J is TRBJ2-7; either TRBD1 or TRBD2 may supply D (5 bases each). Germline values: CDR1 KGHSH, CDR2 LQKENI. The CDR3 spans 15 residues. V lost 0 bases to trimming and J lost 3 bases, with 12 bases between them.